The 15 T cell receptor beta chains below all came from one sample that was sequenced in a study of shared clonotypes between healthy human individuals. Profiling relied on immunoSEQ multiplex PCR, and the TCRdb table lists in-frame clones only, not all of them. Among about 580,000 clones listed, 98% were seen once. It was CD45RO-negative cells, positively selected for CCR7, that made up naive CD8 cells, with terminally differentiated effector memory CD45RA+ cells excluded. The sequenced material came from naive CD8+ T cells sorted from blood. The receptor source for this set is a young man in good health.

The rearrangement joins TRBV15 to TRBJ2-1; D is unresolved. Trimming left V 7 bases short and J 3 bases short, with 7 bases between. The CDR3 extends over 12 amino acids. CDR1 and CDR2 (germline): LNHNV, YYDKDF (reference sequence). DNA for the CDR3: TGTGCCACCACCGAGAACTACAATGAGCAGTTCTTC. Its translation: CATTENYNEQFF.

DNA for the CDR3: TGTGCCATCAGTGTATTAACAGAGGGCACCGGGGAGCTGTTTTTT. Its translation is CAISVLTEGTGELFF. The chain couples TRBV10-3 to TRBJ2-2; the D gene is possibly TRBD2 (5 bases). In germline, CDR1 is ENHRY, CDR2 SYGVKD. The CDR3 totals 15 residues. Between the trimmed V and J ends, which lost 4 bases and 4 bases, there was a span of 13 bases.

This chain joins TRBV27 and TRBJ1-5; weak D call: TRBD1 (5 bases). The CDR3 runs 13 residues. V was trimmed by 6 bases and J by 5 bases, leaving 11 bases between them. Germline CDR1 reads MNHEY; CDR2 reads SMNVEV (reference sequence). CDR3 nucleotide sequence: TGTGCCAGCAGCGACAGAGTCCATCAGCCCCAGCATTTT. Protein product: CASSDRVHQPQHF.

The chain employs TRBV6-5 and TRBJ2-7; D unclear. V was shortened by 7 bases and J by 2 bases, with 9 bases between the two germline ends. The CDR3 contains 12 residues. Per the germline V gene, CDR1 is MNHEY and CDR2 is SVGAGI. DNA for the CDR3: TGTGCCAGCATGAGGCTCCCCTACGAGCAGTACTTC. Amino acid sequence: CASMRLPYEQYF.

The chain combines TRBV6-5 with TRBJ2-1, with 11 bases matching TRBD1. The length of the CDR3 is 14 residues. Germline CDR1 MNHEY, CDR2 SVGAGI. J was trimmed by 6 bases and V by 6 bases; bases with no gene match: 4. CDR3 nucleotide sequence: TGTGCCAGCAGGTCCGGGACAGGGGGCAATGAGCAGTTCTTC. This encodes CASRSGTGGNEQFF.

The chain carries TRBV2 and TRBJ2-3; 16 nucleotides match TRBD2. Germline assignment: CDR1 SNHLY and CDR2 FYNNEI. V shed 6 bases, J shed 1 base, and the junction held 7 bases outside the gene matches. The CDR3 consists of 18 residues. This CDR3 reads CASSGTSGRALRTDTQYF. The CDR3 DNA reads as TGTGCCAGCAGCGGGACTAGCGGGAGGGCCTTACGCACAGATACGCAGTATTTT.

This clone appeared a few times. At the DNA level, this CDR3 is encoded by other sequences in the same sample as well. The chain carries TRBV27 and TRBJ2-7, with TRBD2 matching over 11 bases. The germline gives CDR1 MNHEY, CDR2 SMNVEV (reference sequence). The CDR3 covers 14 residues. V lost 5 bases to trimming and J lost 3 bases; unmatched junction nucleotides: 3. The CDR3 reads CASSPGTSGYEQYF. For the CDR3, the DNA is TGTGCCAGCAGTCCCGGGACTAGCGGCTACGAGCAGTACTTC.

J is TRBJ2-5 and V is TRBV11-2; tentative D call: TRBD2 (5 bases). The CDR3 has 14 amino acids. Germline CDR1 reads SGHAT; CDR2 reads FQNNGV. V lost 3 bases, J lost 1 base, and 9 bases lay in between. CDR3 DNA sequence: TGTGCCAGCAGCTTTCGGGAATTCCAAGAGACCCAGTACTTC. This translates into CASSFREFQETQYF.

The chain has TRBV11-3 and TRBJ2-7; D perhaps matches TRBD1 (6 bases). V was shortened by 6 bases and J by 6 bases, with 21 bases between the two germline ends. The CDR3 loop spans 15 amino acids. Germline CDR1 SGHNT, CDR2 YENEEA. CDR3 region: CASSDTGTREAEQYF. In DNA form, the CDR3 reads TGTGCCAGCAGTGATACCGGGACACGAGAGGCCGAGCAGTACTTC.

This CDR3 reads CASSMGQNQPQHF. The CDR3 nucleotides are TGTGCCAGTAGCATGGGGCAAAATCAGCCCCAGCATTTT. V is TRBV19 and J is TRBJ1-5; D is possibly TRBD1 (5 bases). Germline V gene lookup returns CDR1 LNHDA and CDR2 SQIVND (reference sequence). This CDR3 comprises 13 residues. V lost 6 bases and J 4 bases, leaving 10 bases between the germline ends.

V gene TRBV7-9 combines with J gene TRBJ2-7, with unresolved D. Trimming pared 7 bases from V and 3 bases from J, leaving 19 bases between. Germline CDR1 is SEHNR and CDR2 is FQNEAQ (reference sequence). CDR3 length: 15 amino acids. Here the CDR3 reads CASTPEQHSNYEQYF. Written as DNA, the CDR3 is TGTGCCAGCACCCCAGAACAGCATTCCAACTACGAGCAGTACTTC.

The gene calls are TRBV7-6 and TRBJ1-5; D not certain. CDR3 size: 14 residues. Per the germline V gene, CDR1 is SGHVS and CDR2 is FNYEAQ. Trimming shortened V by 9 bases and J by 1 base, and 13 bases separated the two germline ends. The CDR3 loop is CASSWGGSNQPQHF. The CDR3 bases are TGTGCCAGTTCATGGGGAGGGAGCAATCAGCCCCAGCATTTT.

The rearrangement joins TRBV9 to TRBJ1-3, with D possibly TRBD1 on 5 matching bases. The V gene's germline CDR1 is SGDLS and CDR2 YYNGEE. This CDR3 has 18 amino acids. Between the trimmed V and J ends, which lost 0 bases and 0 bases, there was a span of 16 bases. CDR3 bases: TGTGCCAGCAGCGTAGAAGGGGAGGGGACGTACTCTGGAAACACCATATATTTT. It yields the protein CASSVEGEGTYSGNTIYF.

Turning to this clone: Within the sample, other DNA sequences also encode this same CDR3. The chain uses TRBV11-2 and TRBJ2-7, with D unclear. CDR1 SGHAT and CDR2 FQNNGV come from the germline V gene. The V and J ends lost 0 bases and 4 bases respectively, with 7 bases between them. CDR3 length equals 13 residues. CDR3 nucleotide sequence: TGTGCCAGCAGCTTAGATCCTGGTTACGAGCAGTACTTC. Its translation is CASSLDPGYEQYF.

The CDR3 region is CASSLKVAGNLPGELFF. Here the CDR3 DNA reads TGTGCCAGCAGCTTGAAGGTAGCGGGAAATCTACCCGGGGAGCTGTTTTTT. V usage is TRBV5-5 and J usage is TRBJ2-2, with 8 bases aligning to TRBD2. Losses at the gene ends were 1 base for V and 6 bases for J; bases not matched to a gene: 11. The germline gives CDR1 SGHKS, CDR2 YYEKEE (reference sequence). CDR3 length equals 17 residues.